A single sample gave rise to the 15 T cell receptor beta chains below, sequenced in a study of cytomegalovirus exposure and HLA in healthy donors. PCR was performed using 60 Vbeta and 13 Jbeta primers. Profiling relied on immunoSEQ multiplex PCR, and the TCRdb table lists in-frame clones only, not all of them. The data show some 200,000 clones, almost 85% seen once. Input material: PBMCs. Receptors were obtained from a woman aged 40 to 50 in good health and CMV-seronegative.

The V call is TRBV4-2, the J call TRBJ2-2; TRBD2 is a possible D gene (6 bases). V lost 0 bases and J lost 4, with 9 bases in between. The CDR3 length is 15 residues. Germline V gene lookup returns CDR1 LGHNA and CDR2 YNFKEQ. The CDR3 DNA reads TGTGCCAGCAGCCAAGAGGGGGGAGTCACCGGGGAGCTGTTTTTT. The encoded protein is CASSQEGGVTGELFF.

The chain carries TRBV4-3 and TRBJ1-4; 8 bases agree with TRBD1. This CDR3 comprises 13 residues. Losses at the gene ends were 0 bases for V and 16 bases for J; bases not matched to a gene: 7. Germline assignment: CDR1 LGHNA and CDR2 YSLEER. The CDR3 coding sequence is TGCGCCAGCAGCCAAGAACCCGGGACAGGAGAGTTTTTT. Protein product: CASSQEPGTGEFF.

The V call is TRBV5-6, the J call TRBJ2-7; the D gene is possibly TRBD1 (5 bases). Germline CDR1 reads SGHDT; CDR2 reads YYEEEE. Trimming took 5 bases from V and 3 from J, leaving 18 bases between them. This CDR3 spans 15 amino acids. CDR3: CASSQWEFDSYEQYF. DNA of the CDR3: TGTGCCAGCAGTCAATGGGAATTTGACAGCTACGAGCAGTACTTC. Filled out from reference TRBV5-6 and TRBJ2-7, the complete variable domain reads DAGVTQSPTHLIKTRGQQVTLRCSPKSGHDTVSWYQQALGQGPQFIFQYYEEEERQRGNFPDRFSGHQFPNYSSELNVNALLLGDSALYLCASSQWEFDSYEQYFGPGTRLTVT.

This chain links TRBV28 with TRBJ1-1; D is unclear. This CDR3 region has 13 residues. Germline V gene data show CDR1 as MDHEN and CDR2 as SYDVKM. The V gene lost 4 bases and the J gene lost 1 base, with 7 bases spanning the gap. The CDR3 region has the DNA TGTGCCAGCAGTTCAGTGCCGAACACTGAAGCTTTCTTT. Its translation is CASSSVPNTEAFF.

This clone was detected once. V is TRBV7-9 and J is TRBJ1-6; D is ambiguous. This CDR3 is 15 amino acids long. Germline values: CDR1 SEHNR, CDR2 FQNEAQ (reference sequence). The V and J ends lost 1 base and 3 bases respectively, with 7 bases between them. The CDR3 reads CASSLVTGYNSPLHF. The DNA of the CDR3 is TGTGCCAGCAGCTTAGTAACGGGCTATAATTCACCCCTCCACTTT.

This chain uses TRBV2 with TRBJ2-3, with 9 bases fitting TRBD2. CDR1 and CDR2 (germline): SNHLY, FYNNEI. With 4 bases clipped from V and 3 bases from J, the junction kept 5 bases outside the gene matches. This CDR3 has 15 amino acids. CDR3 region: CASSGREGVTDTQYF. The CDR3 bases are TGTGCCAGCAGTGGGCGGGAGGGGGTGACAGATACGCAGTATTTT.

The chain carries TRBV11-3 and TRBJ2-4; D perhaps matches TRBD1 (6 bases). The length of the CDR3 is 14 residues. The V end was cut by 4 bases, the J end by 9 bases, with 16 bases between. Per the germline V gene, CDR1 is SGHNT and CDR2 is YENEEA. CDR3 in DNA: TGTGCCAGCAGCTCAAGGCAGGGGTTCAGCATTCAGTACTTC. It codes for CASSSRQGFSIQYF.

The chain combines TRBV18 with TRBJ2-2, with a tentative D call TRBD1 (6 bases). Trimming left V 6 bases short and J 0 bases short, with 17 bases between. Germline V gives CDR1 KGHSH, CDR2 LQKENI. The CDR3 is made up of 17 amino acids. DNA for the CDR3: TGTGCCAGCTCGGGAACCGGGACAATCTCGAACACCGGGGAGCTGTTTTTT. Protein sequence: CASSGTGTISNTGELFF.

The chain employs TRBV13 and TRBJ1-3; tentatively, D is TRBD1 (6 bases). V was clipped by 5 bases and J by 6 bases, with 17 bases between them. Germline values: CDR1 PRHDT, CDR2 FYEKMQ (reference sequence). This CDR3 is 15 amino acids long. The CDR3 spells CASSLQGQFENTIYF. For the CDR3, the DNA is TGTGCCAGCAGCCTGCAGGGGCAATTCGAAAACACCATATATTTT.

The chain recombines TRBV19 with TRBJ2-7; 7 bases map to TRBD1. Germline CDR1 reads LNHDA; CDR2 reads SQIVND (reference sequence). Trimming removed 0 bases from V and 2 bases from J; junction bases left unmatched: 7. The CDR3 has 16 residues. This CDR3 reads CASSIEGRGQTYEQYF. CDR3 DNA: TGTGCCAGTAGTATAGAGGGTCGGGGACAGACCTACGAGCAGTACTTC.

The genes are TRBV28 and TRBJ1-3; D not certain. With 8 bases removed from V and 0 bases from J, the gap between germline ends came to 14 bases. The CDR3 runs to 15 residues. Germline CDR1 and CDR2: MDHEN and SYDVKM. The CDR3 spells CASAVRGLSGNTIYF. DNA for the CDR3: TGTGCCAGCGCGGTCCGCGGCCTCTCTGGAAACACCATATATTTT.

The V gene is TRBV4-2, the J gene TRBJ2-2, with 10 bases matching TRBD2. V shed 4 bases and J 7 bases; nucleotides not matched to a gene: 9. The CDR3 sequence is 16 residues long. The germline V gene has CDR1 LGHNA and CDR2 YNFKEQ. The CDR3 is CASSRVSGGAGGELFF. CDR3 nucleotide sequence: TGTGCCAGCAGCCGAGTGAGCGGGGGGGCTGGCGGGGAGCTGTTTTTT.

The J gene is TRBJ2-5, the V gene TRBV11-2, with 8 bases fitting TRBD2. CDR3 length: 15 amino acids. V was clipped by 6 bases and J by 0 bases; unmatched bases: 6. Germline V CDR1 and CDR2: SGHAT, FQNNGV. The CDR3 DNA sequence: TGTGCCAGCAGTCGAATAGCGGGGTACCAAGAGACCCAGTACTTC. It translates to CASSRIAGYQETQYF.

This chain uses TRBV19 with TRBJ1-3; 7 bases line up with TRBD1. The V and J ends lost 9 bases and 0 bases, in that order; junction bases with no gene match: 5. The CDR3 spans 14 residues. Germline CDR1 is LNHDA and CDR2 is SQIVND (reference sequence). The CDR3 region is CASTGQVSGNTIYF. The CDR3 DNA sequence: TGTGCCAGCACAGGACAGGTCTCTGGAAACACCATATATTTT.

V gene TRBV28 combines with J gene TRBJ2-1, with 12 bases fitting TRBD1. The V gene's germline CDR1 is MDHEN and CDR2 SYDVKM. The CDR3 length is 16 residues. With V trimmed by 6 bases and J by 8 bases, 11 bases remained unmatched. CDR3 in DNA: TGTGCCAGCAGATCAACCGGGACAGGGGGCCAACATGAGCAGTTCTTC. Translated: CASRSTGTGGQHEQFF. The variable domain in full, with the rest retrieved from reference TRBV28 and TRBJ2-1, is DVKVTQSSRYLVKRTGEKVFLECVQDMDHENMFWYRQDPGLGLRLIYFSYDVKMKEKGDIPEGYSVSREKKERFSLILESASTNQTSMYLCASRSTGTGGQHEQFFGPGTRLTVL.